This T cell receptor beta chain was observed in a study of radiotherapy plus CTLA-4 blockade in lung cancer. Whole-study findings and limits: It was early blood T cell clone dynamics, with interferon-beta, that reportedly best predicted response.

The CDR3 extends over 14 amino acids. Germline CDR1 is MNHNS and CDR2 is SASEGT. V lost 3 bases and J lost 5, with 13 bases in between. Of note for this clone: Its antigen is unknown.

Sequencing used immunoSEQ multiplex PCR; TCRdb keeps in-frame clones, though not all of them. The sample has about 120,000 clones, about nine tenths seen once. The receptor comes from a human donor with non-small cell lung cancer that progressed on radiotherapy plus ipilimumab. The chain recombines TRBV6-1 with TRBJ2-5, with D uncertain. This material consisted of peripheral blood, taken from a patient treated with radiotherapy plus ipilimumab. CDR3 DNA sequence: TGTGCCAGCAGTGATGAACAGCCCTGGGAGACCCAGTACTTC. Protein: CASSDEQPWETQYF.